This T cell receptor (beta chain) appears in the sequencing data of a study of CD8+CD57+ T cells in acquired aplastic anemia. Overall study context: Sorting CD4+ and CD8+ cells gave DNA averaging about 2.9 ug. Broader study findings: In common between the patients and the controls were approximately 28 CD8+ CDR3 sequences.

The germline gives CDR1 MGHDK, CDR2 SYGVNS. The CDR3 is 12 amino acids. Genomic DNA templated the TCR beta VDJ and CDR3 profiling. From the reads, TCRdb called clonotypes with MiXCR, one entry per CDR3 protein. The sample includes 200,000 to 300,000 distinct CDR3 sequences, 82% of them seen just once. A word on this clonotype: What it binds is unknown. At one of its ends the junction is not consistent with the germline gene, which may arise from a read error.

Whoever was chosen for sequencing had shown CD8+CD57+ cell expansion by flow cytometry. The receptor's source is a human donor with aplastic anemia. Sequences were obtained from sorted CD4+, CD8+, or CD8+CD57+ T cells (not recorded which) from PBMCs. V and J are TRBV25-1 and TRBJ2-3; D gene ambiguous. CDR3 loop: CSVEDLSDTQYF. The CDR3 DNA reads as TGCAGCGTTGAAGATCTGTCAGATACGCAGTATTTT.